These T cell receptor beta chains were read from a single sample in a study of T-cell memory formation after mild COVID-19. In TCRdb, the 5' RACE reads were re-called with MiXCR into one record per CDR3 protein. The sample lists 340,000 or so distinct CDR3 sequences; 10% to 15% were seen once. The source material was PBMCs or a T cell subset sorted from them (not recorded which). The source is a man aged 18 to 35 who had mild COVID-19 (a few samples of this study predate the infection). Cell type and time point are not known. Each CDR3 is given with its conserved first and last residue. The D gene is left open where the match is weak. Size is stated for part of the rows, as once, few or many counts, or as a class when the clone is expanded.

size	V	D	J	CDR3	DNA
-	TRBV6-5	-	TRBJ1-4	CASSKFPPGRVGEKLFF	TGTGCCAGCAGTAAATTCCCTCCGGGGAGGGTAGGCGAAAAACTGTTTTTT
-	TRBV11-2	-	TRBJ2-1	CASSFTNNEQFF	TGTGCCAGCAGCTTTACCAACAATGAGCAGTTCTTC
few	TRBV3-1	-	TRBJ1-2	CASSQSARDGYTF	TGTGCCAGCAGCCAAAGTGCTCGGGATGGCTACACCTTC
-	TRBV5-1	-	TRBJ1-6	CASSLDPAGQNSPLHF	TGCGCCAGCAGCTTGGATCCCGCAGGGCAGAATTCACCCCTCCACTTT
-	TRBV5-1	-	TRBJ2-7	CASSFGTDYEQYF	TGCGCCAGCAGCTTCGGGACGGATTACGAGCAGTACTTC
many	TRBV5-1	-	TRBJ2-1	CASSPRRGNEQFF	TGCGCCAGCAGTCCCCGGAGGGGGAATGAGCAGTTCTTC
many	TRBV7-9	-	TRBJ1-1	CASSLVQGTEAFF	TGTGCCAGCAGCTTAGTCCAGGGGACTGAAGCTTTCTTT
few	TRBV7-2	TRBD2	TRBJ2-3	CASSKRTSEDTQYF	TGTGCCAGCAGCAAACGGACTAGTGAGGATACGCAGTATTTT
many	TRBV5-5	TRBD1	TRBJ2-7	CASSIGTGVEQYF	TGTGCCAGCAGCATTGGGACAGGGGTCGAGCAGTACTTC
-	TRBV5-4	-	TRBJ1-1	CASSRPDTNTEAFF	TGTGCCAGCAGCCGACCGGACACAAACACTGAAGCTTTCTTT
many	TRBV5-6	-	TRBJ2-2	CASSLANTGELFF	TGTGCCAGCAGCTTGGCTAACACCGGGGAGCTGTTTTTT
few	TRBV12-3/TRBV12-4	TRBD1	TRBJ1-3	CASSPGQGNRGGNTIYF	TGTGCCAGCAGCCCTGGACAGGGGAACAGGGGAGGAAACACCATATATTTT
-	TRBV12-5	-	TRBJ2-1	CASGFRDVYNEQFF	TGTGCTAGTGGTTTCCGGGACGTATACAATGAGCAGTTCTTC
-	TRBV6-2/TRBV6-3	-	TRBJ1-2	CASSYSQGRGHGYTF	TGTGCCAGCAGTTATTCCCAGGGACGTGGGCATGGCTACACCTTC
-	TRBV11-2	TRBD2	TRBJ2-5	CASSQRGSGTQYF	TGTGCCAGCAGTCAGCGGGGTTCGGGGACCCAGTACTTC
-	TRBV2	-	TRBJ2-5	CASNSVRETQYF	TGTGCCAGCAACTCCGTCCGGGAGACCCAGTACTTC
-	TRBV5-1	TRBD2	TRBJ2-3	CASRPGLAGGDTQYF	TGCGCCAGCAGACCCGGACTAGCGGGGGGAGATACGCAGTATTTT
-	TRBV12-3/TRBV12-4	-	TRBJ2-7	CASSLRGLWNEQYF	TGTGCCAGCAGTTTGCGGGGGCTGTGGAACGAGCAGTACTTC
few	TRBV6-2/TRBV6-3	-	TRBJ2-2	CASKTGELFF	TGTGCCAGCAAGACCGGGGAGCTGTTTTTT
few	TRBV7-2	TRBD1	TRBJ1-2	CASSAWDRQVGYTF	TGTGCCAGCAGCGCCTGGGACAGGCAGGTCGGCTACACCTTC
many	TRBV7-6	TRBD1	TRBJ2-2	CASSSSGTANTGELFF	TGTGCCAGCAGCTCGTCTGGGACAGCGAACACCGGGGAGCTGTTTTTT
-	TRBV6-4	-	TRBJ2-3	CASSDRITDTQYF	TGTGCCAGCAGTGACAGGATCACAGATACGCAGTATTTT
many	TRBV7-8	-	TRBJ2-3	CASSLAIPDTQYF	TGTGCCAGCAGCTTAGCCATCCCAGATACGCAGTATTTT
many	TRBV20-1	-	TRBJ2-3	CSARDPYTDTQYF	TGCAGTGCTAGAGATCCCTACACAGATACGCAGTATTTT
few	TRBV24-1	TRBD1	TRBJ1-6	CATSGGQGANSPLHF	TGTGCCACCAGTGGAGGACAGGGGGCCAACTCACCCCTCCACTTT
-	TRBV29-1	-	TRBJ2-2	CSAFHGELFF	TGCAGCGCCTTTCACGGGGAGCTGTTTTTT
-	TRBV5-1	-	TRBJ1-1	CASSTDLTPTTEAFF	TGCGCCAGCAGCACGGACCTTACCCCAACCACTGAAGCTTTCTTT
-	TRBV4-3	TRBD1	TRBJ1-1	CASSQRRTGNTEAFF	TGCGCCAGCAGCCAAAGAAGGACAGGGAACACTGAAGCTTTCTTT
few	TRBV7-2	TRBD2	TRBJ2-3	CASSLGTTQAYF	TGTGCCAGCAGCTTGGGGACTACCCAAGCGTATTTT
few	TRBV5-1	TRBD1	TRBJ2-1	CASTEDRFASYNEQFF	TGCGCCAGCACTGAGGACAGGTTCGCCTCCTACAATGAGCAGTTCTTC
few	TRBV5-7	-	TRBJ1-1	CASSWGRDGCMNTEAFF	TGTGCCAGCAGCTGGGGCCGGGACGGATGTATGAACACTGAAGCTTTCTTT
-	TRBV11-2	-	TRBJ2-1	CASSLDHYEAGRGVEQFF	TGTGCCAGCAGCTTAGATCATTACGAGGCAGGGAGGGGGGTAGAGCAGTTCTTC
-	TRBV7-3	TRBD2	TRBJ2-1	CASSLTSSGWVSNEQFF	TGTGCCAGCAGCTTAACTTCTAGCGGATGGGTCTCCAATGAGCAGTTCTTC
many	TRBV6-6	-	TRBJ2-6	CASRHTGPGANVLTF	TGTGCCAGCAGACATACAGGGCCCGGGGCCAACGTCCTGACTTTC
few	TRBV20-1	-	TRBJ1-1	CSATYNTEAFF	TGCAGTGCTACCTATAACACTGAAGCTTTCTTT
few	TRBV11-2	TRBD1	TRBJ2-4	CASRSIFIGQGKNIQYF	TGTGCCAGCAGATCTATCTTTATAGGACAGGGGAAAAACATTCAGTACTTC
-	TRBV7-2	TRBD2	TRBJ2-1	CASSRTSGNEQFF	TGTGCCAGCAGCCGGACTAGCGGAAATGAGCAGTTCTTC
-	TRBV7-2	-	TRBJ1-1	CASSSGFSEAFF	TGTGCCAGCAGCTCTGGGTTTAGTGAAGCTTTCTTT
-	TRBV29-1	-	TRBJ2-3	CSVEDLEGVTDTQYF	TGCAGCGTTGAAGATCTAGAGGGGGTGACAGATACGCAGTATTTT
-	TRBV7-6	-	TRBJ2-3	CASSLAHSLRPRGDTQYF	TGTGCCAGCAGCTTAGCGCACAGCCTACGACCGAGGGGAGATACGCAGTATTTT
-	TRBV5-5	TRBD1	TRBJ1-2	CASSPGQGRWGYTF	TGTGCCAGCAGCCCGGGACAGGGGAGGTGGGGCTACACCTTC
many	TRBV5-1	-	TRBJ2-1	CASSRAYNEQFF	TGCGCCAGCAGCAGGGCCTACAATGAGCAGTTCTTC
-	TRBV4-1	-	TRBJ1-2	CASSDVGVWDYGYTF	TGCGCCAGCAGCGACGTGGGGGTATGGGACTATGGCTACACCTTC
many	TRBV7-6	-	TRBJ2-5	CASSLDRGWETQYF	TGTGCCAGCAGCTTAGATAGGGGCTGGGAGACCCAGTACTTC
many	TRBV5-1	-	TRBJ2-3	CASSLPWRGRTDTQYF	TGCGCCAGCAGCTTGCCTTGGCGGGGCCGCACAGATACGCAGTATTTT
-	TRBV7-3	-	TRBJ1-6	CASSPVGGGSSPLHF	TGTGCCAGCAGCCCCGTCGGGGGGGGAAGTTCACCCCTCCACTTT
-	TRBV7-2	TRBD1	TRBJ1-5	CASSLSPRTGMKQPQHF	TGTGCCAGCAGCTTATCCCCCCGGACAGGGATGAAACAGCCCCAGCATTTT
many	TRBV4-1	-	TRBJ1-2	CASSQDRGPYGYTF	TGCGCCAGCAGCCAAGATCGGGGGCCTTATGGCTACACCTTC
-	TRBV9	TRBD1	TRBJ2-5	CASSVTTGGRQETQYF	TGTGCCAGCAGCGTAACGACAGGGGGCCGGCAAGAGACCCAGTACTTC
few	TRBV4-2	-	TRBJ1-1	CASSHRTSEAFF	TGTGCCAGCAGCCACAGGACAAGTGAAGCTTTCTTT
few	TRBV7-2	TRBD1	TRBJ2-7	CASSPQGVTYEQYF	TGTGCCAGCAGCCCCCAGGGGGTGACGTACGAGCAGTACTTC
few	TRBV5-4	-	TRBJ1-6	CASSRGGDPPLHF	TGTGCCAGCAGCCGGGGGGGGGACCCTCCCCTCCACTTT
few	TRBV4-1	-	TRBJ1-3	CASRGSRTSDSGNTIYF	TGCGCCAGCAGGGGCAGCAGAACCTCGGACTCTGGAAACACCATATATTTT
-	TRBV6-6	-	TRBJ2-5	CASRRGVGETQYF	TGTGCCAGCAGGAGGGGGGTTGGGGAGACCCAGTACTTC
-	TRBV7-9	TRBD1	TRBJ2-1	CASSLTGGFYNEQFF	TGTGCCAGCAGCTTAACAGGGGGCTTCTACAATGAGCAGTTCTTC
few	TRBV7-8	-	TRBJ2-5	CASSAGTKETQYF	TGTGCCAGCAGCGCCGGGACCAAAGAGACCCAGTACTTC
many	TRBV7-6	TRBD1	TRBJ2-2	CASSLYRGTGSNTGELFF	TGTGCCAGCAGCTTGTACCGCGGGACAGGGTCGAACACCGGGGAGCTGTTTTTT
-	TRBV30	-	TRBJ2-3	CAGTRGDTQYF	TGTGCCGGGACTCGGGGAGATACGCAGTATTTT